A single sample gave rise to the 19 T cell receptor beta chains below, sequenced in a study of naive and memory T cell subsets. Ligated cDNA underwent four rounds of PCR with nested alpha and beta constant region primers and SP2. TCRdb reprocessed the UMI-ligation and nested PCR reads with MiXCR, giving one entry per CDR3 protein. The data show about 24,000 distinct CDR3 sequences, 6% seen once. Described treatment: skin biopsy from PPD injection site in Mantoux-positive individual. TCR cDNA received a 3' ligated oligonucleotide that carried a UMI. Sequencing was performed on skin, taken from a tuberculin skin test site. All receptors come from an adult in good health.

In this sample, this clonotype is medium-sized. The J gene is TRBJ1-5, the V gene TRBV7-9, with D unclear. Trimming left V 5 bases short and J 3 bases short, with 8 bases between. Germline assignment: CDR1 SEHNR and CDR2 FQNEAQ (reference sequence). The length of the CDR3 is 13 residues. In nucleotides, the CDR3 is TGTGCCAGCAGCCCCAACCCCAATCAGCCCCAGCATTTT. Amino acids: CASSPNPNQPQHF.

This clonotype was seen at least ten times. V and J are TRBV11-2 and TRBJ1-1, with D perhaps matching TRBD1 (6 bases). With 1 base removed from V and 5 bases from J, the gap between germline ends came to 11 bases. Per the germline V gene, CDR1 is SGHAT and CDR2 is FQNNGV. The CDR3 covers 14 residues. The DNA for the CDR3 is TGTGCCAGCAGCTTAGGGTTCAGGGGAACTGAAGCTTTCTTT. It codes for CASSLGFRGTEAFF.

This clonotype was recorded at least ten times. J is TRBJ2-1 and V is TRBV7-9; D not resolved. Germline CDR1 SEHNR, CDR2 FQNEAQ (reference sequence). V gave up 6 bases and J gave up 4 bases, with 25 bases separating them. The CDR3 is made up of 18 amino acids. The CDR3 DNA is TGTGCCAGCAGACAGACGTCAAATGCCGGCTCAGTTTACAATGAGCAGTTCTTC. Protein product: CASRQTSNAGSVYNEQFF.

This clonotype has just a few counts. The rearrangement joins TRBV14 to TRBJ2-3; no clear D. This CDR3 has 15 amino acids. Looked up from germline, CDR1 is SGHDN and CDR2 is FVKESK. The V and J ends lost 1 base and 0 bases respectively, with 8 bases between them. CDR3 DNA: TGTGCCAGCAGCCAAGCTGCTTATAGCACAGATACGCAGTATTTT. Protein sequence: CASSQAAYSTDTQYF.

This chain joins TRBV7-2 and TRBJ2-2; TRBD2 agrees at 8 bases. The CDR3 covers 15 residues. J was trimmed by 4 bases and V by 1 base; bases with no gene match: 2. Germline CDR1 and CDR2: SGHTA and FQGNSA. CDR3 sequence: CASSLGAGVTGELFF. The DNA of the CDR3 is TGTGCCAGCAGCTTAGGAGCGGGAGTCACCGGGGAGCTGTTTTTT.

This clonotype is large by share. V gene TRBV27 combines with J gene TRBJ2-1; TRBD1 might be the D (6 bases). The germline V gene encodes CDR1 MNHEY and CDR2 SMNVEV (reference sequence). The V end was cut by 5 bases, the J end by 7 bases, with 21 bases between. The CDR3 totals 16 residues. CDR3: CASSRHSAQGSNEQFF. The CDR3 DNA sequence: TGTGCCAGCAGTAGGCATTCGGCGCAGGGGAGTAATGAGCAGTTCTTC.

In its sample, this clonotype was seen a few times. V is TRBV30 and J is TRBJ2-1; TRBD2 matches at 13 bases. There are 15 residues in the CDR3. Per the germline V gene, CDR1 is GTSNPN and CDR2 is SVGIG (reference sequence). With V trimmed by 3 bases and J by 9 bases, 8 bases remained unmatched. CDR3: CAWSFGLAGEGEQFF. CDR3 sequence (DNA): TGTGCCTGGAGCTTCGGACTAGCGGGAGAGGGTGAGCAGTTCTTC.

This clonotype was picked up many times. The chain has TRBV20-1 and TRBJ2-5, with 14 bases fitting TRBD2. V dropped 6 bases and J dropped 4; count of bases not matched to a gene: 7. Germline V gives CDR1 DFQATT, CDR2 SNEGSKA (reference sequence). This CDR3 spans 15 amino acids. The CDR3 DNA sequence: TGCAGTGCCCGAGGACTAGCGGGAGGATCAGAGACCCAGTACTTC. Translation: CSARGLAGGSETQYF.

This clonotype was counted many times. The rearrangement uses TRBV7-2 and TRBJ2-2; 7 bases align to TRBD2. There are 17 residues in the CDR3. Germline-derived CDR1 and CDR2 are SGHTA and FQGNSA. V shed 1 base and J 4 bases; nucleotides not matched to a gene: 9. The CDR3: CASSLVRRESGTGELFF. The CDR3 DNA reads TGTGCCAGCAGCTTAGTACGGCGGGAGAGCGGCACCGGGGAGCTGTTTTTT.

This clonotype appeared many times. This chain links TRBV27 with TRBJ2-7, with 10 bases aligning to TRBD2. CDR3 length: 15 amino acids. The germline CDR1 and CDR2 sequences are MNHEY and SMNVEV (reference sequence). V gave up 6 bases and J gave up 3 bases; unmatched junction bases: 8. The CDR3 spells CASSWDSSGSYEQYF. Here the CDR3 DNA reads TGTGCCAGCAGCTGGGATTCTAGCGGGAGCTACGAGCAGTACTTC.

This clonotype was detected many times. V usage is TRBV20-1 and J usage is TRBJ2-3; 11 bases align to TRBD1. The CDR3 is made up of 15 amino acids. V was clipped by 5 bases and J by 5 bases; unmatched bases: 9. Germline assignment: CDR1 DFQATT and CDR2 SNEGSKA (reference sequence). The CDR3 here is CSAPGTGGMRDTQYF. CDR3 in DNA: TGCAGTGCTCCCGGGACAGGGGGTATGAGAGATACGCAGTATTTT.

This clonotype is judged medium-sized (0.01 to 0.1%). This sequence joins TRBV29-1 and TRBJ2-3, with 9 bases aligning to TRBD1. The CDR3 has 14 amino acids. The trim removed 4 bases at V and 6 bases at J, leaving 8 bases unmatched. Germline V lookup: CDR1 SQVTM, CDR2 ANQGSEA. The CDR3 loop reads CSVVLGQGFDTQYF. The CDR3 DNA is TGCAGCGTTGTTCTGGGACAGGGTTTCGATACGCAGTATTTT.

This chain joins TRBV18 and TRBJ1-3, with a weak D call TRBD1 (6 bases). Germline V gene lookup returns CDR1 KGHSH and CDR2 LQKENI. V lost 2 bases, J lost 0 bases, and 8 bases lay in between. The CDR3 runs to 15 residues. The chain's CDR3 is CASSPGTTSGNTIYF. For the CDR3, the DNA is TGTGCCAGCTCACCAGGGACAACCTCTGGAAACACCATATATTTT.

Many counts were recorded for this clonotype. The genes are TRBV4-1 and TRBJ1-1; 8 bases align to TRBD1. CDR1 and CDR2 (germline): MGHRA, YSYEKL. V was clipped by 4 bases and J by 6 bases; unmatched bases: 7. The CDR3 covers 14 residues. CDR3 region: CASSPTGAGAEAFF. CDR3 bases: TGCGCCAGCAGCCCGACAGGGGCAGGAGCTGAAGCTTTCTTT.

This sequence joins TRBV25-1 and TRBJ1-2; a possible D gene is TRBD1 (5 bases). Germline CDR1 reads MGHDK; CDR2 reads SYGVNS. This CDR3 has 15 amino acids. V lost 3 bases to trimming and J lost 4 bases, with 15 bases between them. The DNA for the CDR3 is TGTGCCAGCAGTGACCCCTCAGGGAGCGCCTATGGCTACACCTTC. It specifies CASSDPSGSAYGYTF.

By share, this clonotype counts as medium-sized. The rearrangement uses TRBV28 and TRBJ2-1; D is ambiguous. The CDR3 runs 11 residues. V was trimmed by 5 bases and J by 8 bases, leaving 7 bases between them. CDR1 MDHEN and CDR2 SYDVKM come from the germline V gene. The CDR3: CASSHTYEQFF. The CDR3 region has the DNA TGTGCCAGCAGTCATACCTATGAGCAGTTCTTC.

V and J are TRBV20-1 and TRBJ1-2; 9 nucleotides agree with TRBD1. The germline V gene encodes CDR1 DFQATT and CDR2 SNEGSKA (reference sequence). V shed 3 bases, J shed 4 bases, and the junction held 6 bases outside the gene matches. This CDR3 is 14 amino acids long. The CDR3: CSASNTGGVYGYTF. In DNA form, the CDR3 reads TGCAGTGCTAGCAACACAGGGGGCGTCTATGGCTACACCTTC.

In its sample, this clonotype was seen many times. The chain couples TRBV27 to TRBJ2-7; no definite D call. Looked up from germline, CDR1 is MNHEY and CDR2 is SMNVEV (reference sequence). Trimming cost V 5 bases and J 2 bases, with 13 bases left between them. CDR3 length equals 14 residues. The CDR3 spells CASSRTGPAYEQYF. CDR3 nucleotides: TGTGCCAGCAGTCGCACCGGACCAGCCTACGAGCAGTACTTC.

This clonotype showed up many times. The CDR3 nucleotides are TGTGCCAGCAGCCAAGCGGGAGTATCCTACAATGAGCAGTTCTTC. Residues: CASSQAGVSYNEQFF. This chain connects TRBV7-2 to TRBJ2-1; TRBD2 matches at 8 bases. The CDR3 sequence is 15 residues long. Germline V gene sequence: CDR1 SGHTA, CDR2 FQGNSA. J gave up 1 base and V 5 bases, and 4 bases lay outside the gene matches.